The 13 T cell receptor beta chains given below trace back to one sample, sequenced in a study of shared T cell receptors in the human thymus. Generated by immunoSEQ multiplex PCR, the TCRdb table keeps only in-frame clones and is missing some. The sample carries approximately 730,000 clones, 80% to 90% recorded once. This sample also belongs to another study, concerning human thymus T cells.

Specimen: thymocytes. The receptors were sampled from a girl under three years old with a congenital heart defect.

The chain joins TRBV25-1 to TRBJ2-3; no clear D. The germline gives CDR1 MGHDK, CDR2 SYGVNS. The CDR3 consists of 15 residues. Trimming stripped 4 bases from V and 3 bases from J, with 14 bases between. DNA for the CDR3: TGTGCCAGCAGTGTAAGTTTGAAACGGACAGATACGCAGTATTTT. Amino acid sequence: CASSVSLKRTDTQYF.

Comment on this clone: An end of the junction differs from the germline gene, which may be a read error. The sample has other DNA sequences that encode this CDR3 too. This sequence joins TRBV6-1 and TRBJ2-7, with a tentative D call TRBD1 (5 bases). This CDR3 is built from 16 residues. CDR1 MNHNS and CDR2 SASEGT come from the germline V gene. In nucleotides, the CDR3 is TGTGCCAGCAGTGAAGCGCTTCCAGGGTTGAGGTACGAGCAGTACTTT. Translation gives CASSEALPGLRYEQYF.

This chain joins TRBV18 and TRBJ1-2; no clear D gene. The length of the CDR3 is 14 residues. Germline V CDR1 and CDR2: KGHSH, LQKENI. V was cut by 6 bases and J by 3 bases, with 14 bases left in between. The chain's CDR3 is CASSRSGSDYGYTF. DNA of the CDR3: TGTGCCAGCTCCCGGTCGGGGAGCGACTATGGCTACACCTTC.

The rearrangement links TRBV28 to TRBJ1-5, with TRBD1 matching 7 bases. CDR3 length: 13 residues. The J segment lost 5 bases and the V segment lost 8 bases, leaving 6 bases of the junction unmatched. The germline V gene encodes CDR1 MDHEN and CDR2 SYDVKM. This CDR3 reads CASGTGDDQPQHF. CDR3 in DNA: TGTGCCAGCGGAACAGGGGACGATCAGCCCCAGCATTTT. Full variable domain (missing parts from reference TRBV28 and TRBJ1-5): DVKVTQSSRYLVKRTGEKVFLECVQDMDHENMFWYRQDPGLGLRLIYFSYDVKMKEKGDIPEGYSVSREKKERFSLILESASTNQTSMYLCASGTGDDQPQHFGDGTRLSIL.

The rearrangement uses TRBV29-1 and TRBJ1-2; TRBD1 matches 8 bases. Losses at the gene ends were 4 bases for V and 13 bases for J; bases not matched to a gene: 8. CDR1 and CDR2 (germline): SQVTM, ANQGSEA. This CDR3 has 11 amino acids. The CDR3 coding sequence is TGCAGCGTTGCCGGACAGGGCATAGTCACCTTC. It encodes CSVAGQGIVTF.

The table lists this clone with a few counts. The chain recombines TRBV28 with TRBJ2-7; 7 positions agree with TRBD1. V was pared by 3 bases and J by 1 base, with 0 bases of the junction left unmatched. The germline V gene encodes CDR1 MDHEN and CDR2 SYDVKM. The CDR3 runs 13 residues. The CDR3 DNA is TGTGCCAGCAGTTTCAGGGGGTCCTACGAGCAGTACTTC. It specifies CASSFRGSYEQYF.

The rearrangement joins TRBV7-9 to TRBJ1-2; no definite D call. This CDR3 contains 14 residues. Per germline, CDR1 SEHNR and CDR2 FQNEAQ (reference sequence). V lost 8 bases to trimming and J lost 8 bases, with 21 bases between them. The CDR3: CASLRVPQGGGYTF. In nucleotides, the CDR3 is TGTGCCAGCCTGAGGGTCCCACAAGGAGGGGGCTACACCTTC.

The chain combines TRBV27 with TRBJ2-3; 10 bases agree with TRBD1. The V gene's germline CDR1 is MNHEY and CDR2 SMNVEV (reference sequence). CDR3 length equals 18 residues. V was pared by 4 bases and J by 1 base, with 11 bases of the junction left unmatched. The CDR3 loop is CASSSEQDRGCCTDTQYF. The CDR3, as DNA: TGTGCCAGCAGTTCCGAACAGGACAGGGGGTGTTGCACAGATACGCAGTATTTT.

The chain joins TRBV6-1 to TRBJ1-2; D not certain. Germline CDR1 reads MNHNS; CDR2 reads SASEGT. The V end lost 8 bases, the J end lost 9 bases, and 16 bases lay between the germline ends. This CDR3 contains 12 residues. In nucleotides, the CDR3 is TGTGCCAGCGGAAGCGCTAAGGATTGCTACACCTTC. Its translation: CASGSAKDCYTF.

The rearrangement joins TRBV4-1 to TRBJ2-5; 8 nucleotides line up with TRBD2. Germline V gene lookup returns CDR1 MGHRA and CDR2 YSYEKL. This CDR3 contains 17 residues. The junction had 8 bases not matched to a gene; V was cut back by 1 base and J by 1 base. CDR3 sequence (DNA): TGCGCCAGCAGCCAAGGTTTCCAGCGGGGGCCCCAAGAGACCCAGTACTTC. This sequence encodes CASSQGFQRGPQETQYF.

The rearrangement uses TRBV19 and TRBJ1-1; a possible D gene is TRBD1 (5 bases). The CDR3 runs 12 residues. Per germline, CDR1 LNHDA and CDR2 SQIVND (reference sequence). V was cut by 7 bases and J by 3 bases, with 9 bases left in between. CDR3 in amino acids: CASTTGDTEAFF. The CDR3 DNA is TGTGCCAGTACTACAGGAGACACTGAAGCTTTCTTT.

The V gene is TRBV7-3, the J gene TRBJ2-3; TRBD2 aligns across 12 bases. The junction had 12 bases not matched to a gene; V was cut back by 4 bases and J by 10 bases. Germline loops: CDR1 SGHTA, CDR2 FQGTGA. The CDR3 is made up of 16 amino acids. The CDR3 DNA follows: TGTGCCAGCAGCTCCGACAGGACTAGCGGGGCGTTTGCGCAGTATTTT. It translates to CASSSDRTSGAFAQYF.

This clone came up once. The gene calls are TRBV6-5 and TRBJ1-2; D is perhaps TRBD1 (6 bases). This CDR3 comprises 13 residues. V was cut by 8 bases and J by 7 bases, with 17 bases left in between. The germline CDR1 and CDR2 sequences are MNHEY and SVGAGI. The CDR3 DNA sequence: TGTGCCAGCCGACCGGGGGGGGCCGGTGGCTACACCTTC. Encoded protein: CASRPGGAGGYTF.